These 23 T cell receptor beta chains were all obtained from the same sample, sequenced in a study of cytomegalovirus exposure and HLA in healthy donors. PCR was performed using 60 Vbeta and 13 Jbeta primers. Profiling relied on immunoSEQ multiplex PCR, and the TCRdb table lists in-frame clones only, not all of them. The sample has 200,000 to 250,000 clones; approximately 80% are singletons. Sequenced sample: PBMCs. These receptors were taken from a woman aged 60 to 75 in good health and CMV-seropositive.

The chain is built from TRBV7-3 and TRBJ1-2; D unresolved. V dropped 5 bases and J dropped 5 bases, with 18 bases sitting between them. The CDR3 runs to 15 residues. Germline V gene sequence: CDR1 SGHTA, CDR2 FQGTGA. The CDR3 is CASSPNSGGGYGYTF. Here the CDR3 DNA reads TGTGCCAGCAGCCCAAACAGCGGTGGCGGGTATGGCTACACCTTC.

In the case of this clone: Other DNA sequences in the sample encode the same CDR3. This rearrangement joins TRBV5-6 to TRBJ1-5, with 10 bases aligning to TRBD1. The V gene's germline CDR1 is SGHDT and CDR2 YYEEEE. V shed 0 bases, J shed 7 bases, and the junction held 4 bases outside the gene matches. The CDR3 is made up of 15 amino acids. The CDR3 bases are TGTGCCAGCAGCTTGGGACAGGGGGCCGGGCAGCCCCAGCATTTT. The encoded protein is CASSLGQGAGQPQHF.

This chain joins TRBV2 and TRBJ2-3; 13 bases map to TRBD2. The CDR3 has 17 residues. J gave up 1 base and V 4 bases, and 5 bases lay outside the gene matches. Germline lookup yields CDR1 SNHLY and CDR2 FYNNEI. CDR3 bases: TGTGCCAGCAGTGGAACTAGCGGGAGGGCCGGCACAGATACGCAGTATTTT. Translating it yields CASSGTSGRAGTDTQYF.

DNA for the CDR3: TGTGCCACACACCGGGACTACAATGAGCAGTTCTTC. This gives the protein CATHRDYNEQFF. This rearrangement joins TRBV6-5 to TRBJ2-1, with D possibly TRBD2 on 5 matching bases. Trimming removed 10 bases from V and 3 bases from J, with 10 bases in between. The CDR3 extends over 12 amino acids. The germline gives CDR1 MNHEY, CDR2 SVGAGI.

The chain has TRBV7-9 and TRBJ2-7; 11 positions match TRBD2. From germline, CDR1 is SEHNR and CDR2 FQNEAQ (reference sequence). The J segment lost 4 bases and the V segment lost 4 bases, leaving 3 bases of the junction unmatched. CDR3 length: 14 amino acids. The CDR3 coding sequence is TGTGCCAGCAGCTCGGGACTAGCGGAGTACGAGCAGTACTTC. Protein sequence: CASSSGLAEYEQYF.

The rearrangement joins TRBV6-1 to TRBJ1-3, with 9 bases that match TRBD1. The CDR3 runs 15 residues. The junction had 5 bases not matched to a gene; V was cut back by 3 bases and J by 5 bases. Germline V gene lookup returns CDR1 MNHNS and CDR2 SASEGT. The CDR3 spells CASSEHRGRRNTIYF. The CDR3 DNA follows: TGTGCCAGCAGTGAGCACAGGGGGCGTCGAAACACCATATATTTT.

The V call is TRBV7-2, the J call TRBJ2-5; 7 bases align to TRBD2. The CDR3 sequence is 14 residues long. V lost 4 bases to trimming and J lost 4 bases; unmatched junction nucleotides: 6. In germline, CDR1 is SGHTA, CDR2 FQGNSA. For the CDR3, the DNA is TGTGCCAGCAGCTGGGGGGGAATTCTAGAGACCCAGTACTTC. Translation: CASSWGGILETQYF.

Note on this clone: Germline is not matched at one junction end, which may reflect a read error. V is TRBV19 and J is TRBJ2-7; 8 positions agree with TRBD2. The CDR3 is 12 amino acids. Looked up from germline, CDR1 is LNHDA and CDR2 is SQIVND (reference sequence). CDR3 nucleotides: TGTGCCAGTAGTATTGACGGGAGGGCCCTGAACTTC. This sequence encodes CASSIDGRALNF.

As concerns this clone: Its ends do not fully match the called genes, so a read error is possible. V is TRBV2 and J is TRBJ2-7; TRBD1 matches at 9 bases. The CDR3 loop spans 16 amino acids. Germline CDR1 and CDR2: SNHLY and FYNNEI. The CDR3 is CASSDRRDRASSEQYF. In nucleotides, the CDR3 is TGTGCCAGCAGCGATCGCCGGGACAGGGCGTCCTCCGAGCAGTACTTC.

CDR3 region: CASSLETGPYEQYF. CDR3 coding DNA: TGCGCCAGCAGCTTGGAGACAGGGCCCTACGAGCAGTACTTC. The rearrangement links TRBV5-1 to TRBJ2-7; 7 bases fit TRBD1. There are 14 residues in the CDR3. The V and J ends lost 0 bases and 2 bases, in that order; junction bases with no gene match: 2. In germline, CDR1 is SGHRS, CDR2 YFSETQ.

V gene TRBV6-6 combines with J gene TRBJ2-5; 7 nucleotides agree with TRBD2. Looked up from germline, CDR1 is MNHNY and CDR2 is SVGAGI (reference sequence). The CDR3 has 13 amino acids. Trimming removed 2 bases from V and 5 bases from J; junction bases left unmatched: 2. CDR3 nucleotides: TGTGCCAGCAGTTACGCGGGAGTGGAGACCCAGTACTTC. Protein sequence: CASSYAGVETQYF.

The chain employs TRBV4-2 and TRBJ2-1, with 7 bases identical to TRBD2. Per germline, CDR1 LGHNA and CDR2 YNFKEQ. The CDR3 length is 17 residues. Unmatched junction bases numbered 6, after V lost 1 base and J lost 0 bases. The CDR3 DNA is TGTGCCAGCAGCCAAGCAGCGGGACTATCCTCCTACAATGAGCAGTTCTTC. The encoded protein is CASSQAAGLSSYNEQFF.

The V gene is TRBV10-2, the J gene TRBJ2-2; TRBD2 matches at 7 bases. The CDR3 loop spans 16 amino acids. Per the germline V gene, CDR1 is WSHSY and CDR2 is SAAADI. The V and J ends lost 6 bases and 5 bases, in that order; junction bases with no gene match: 12. DNA of the CDR3: TGCGCCAGCAGGGAAATCACTAGCGTAAAAACCGGGGAGCTGTTTTTT. This gives the protein CASREITSVKTGELFF.

V and J are TRBV5-1 and TRBJ1-1; tentatively, D is TRBD1 (5 bases). The CDR3 has 15 amino acids. The germline V gene has CDR1 SGHRS and CDR2 YFSETQ. Between the trimmed V and J ends, which lost 4 bases and 0 bases, there was a span of 13 bases. The CDR3 sequence is CASSPSTAMNTEAFF. The DNA of the CDR3 is TGCGCCAGCAGCCCCTCGACAGCGATGAACACTGAAGCTTTCTTT.

This chain joins TRBV27 and TRBJ2-7; D not resolved. The CDR3 sequence is 15 residues long. Germline V lookup: CDR1 MNHEY, CDR2 SMNVEV (reference sequence). The V and J ends lost 5 bases and 2 bases respectively, with 16 bases between them. The CDR3 sequence: CASSPKLVETYEQYF. As DNA, the CDR3 is TGTGCCAGCAGTCCAAAGCTTGTCGAAACCTACGAGCAGTACTTC.

The rearrangement uses TRBV18 and TRBJ1-1, with 8 nucleotides matching TRBD1. CDR3 length: 13 amino acids. V lost 6 bases to trimming and J lost 4 bases; unmatched junction nucleotides: 4. Germline V gene data show CDR1 as KGHSH and CDR2 as LQKENI. This CDR3 is CASSKTGATEAFF. CDR3 nucleotides: TGTGCCAGCTCGAAGACAGGGGCCACTGAAGCTTTCTTT.

On this clone: Here the CDR3 omits its conserved ending phenylalanine or tryptophan, so a read error is the likely source. The chain recombines TRBV7-9 with TRBJ1-1; D possibly corresponds to TRBD1 (5 bases). V was clipped by 3 bases and J by 4 bases, with 12 bases between them. The CDR3 is 14 residues long. Germline V gene lookup returns CDR1 SEHNR and CDR2 FQNEAQ (reference sequence). The CDR3 DNA sequence: TGTGCCAGCAGCTTCGCAGGGAGGACCACTGAAGCTTTCTCT. Translation gives CASSFAGRTTEAFS.

This chain connects TRBV10-3 to TRBJ2-7, with TRBD2 identical over 7 bases. Unmatched junction bases numbered 9, after V lost 8 bases and J lost 5 bases. This CDR3 region has 13 residues. Germline CDR1 reads ENHRY; CDR2 reads SYGVKD. The CDR3 is CAIGAGRANEQYF. In DNA, the CDR3 is TGTGCCATCGGGGCTGGGAGGGCCAACGAGCAGTACTTC.

The V call is TRBV18, the J call TRBJ1-4, with TRBD1 identical over 7 bases. The CDR3 has 14 amino acids. Germline loops: CDR1 KGHSH, CDR2 LQKENI. V shed 1 base, J shed 7 bases, and the junction held 3 bases outside the gene matches. The CDR3 reads CASSPQGAAEKLFF. CDR3 in DNA: TGTGCCAGCTCACCACAGGGGGCAGCTGAAAAACTGTTTTTT. The full variable domain, its missing parts supplied by reference TRBV18 and TRBJ1-4, is NAGVMQNPRHLVRRRGQEARLRCSPMKGHSHVYWYRQLPEEGLKFMVYLQKENIIDESGMPKERFSAEFPKEGPSILRIQQVVRGDSAAYFCASSPQGAAEKLFFGSGTQLSVL.

Only one count was recorded for this clone. DNA of the CDR3: TGTGCCAGCAGCGTAGGTCGGTCGGATTCACCCCTCCACTTT. Amino acids: CASSVGRSDSPLHF. The chain recombines TRBV9 with TRBJ1-6, with no clear D. The CDR3 spans 14 residues. V lost 0 bases to trimming and J lost 8 bases, with 9 bases between them. Germline-derived CDR1 and CDR2 are SGDLS and YYNGEE.

This chain joins TRBV5-7 and TRBJ2-3, with 9 bases fitting TRBD2. TRBV5-7 is marked as an open reading frame, function uncertain. The V and J ends lost 4 bases and 2 bases, in that order; junction bases with no gene match: 8. The CDR3 extends over 16 amino acids. Written as DNA, the CDR3 is TGTGCCAGCAGCCCAAGAATAGCGGGAGCCACAGATACGCAGTATTTT. It specifies CASSPRIAGATDTQYF.

The chain recombines TRBV6-1 with TRBJ1-1; 7 bases match TRBD1. Per the germline V gene, CDR1 is MNHNS and CDR2 is SASEGT. V dropped 5 bases and J dropped 4; count of bases not matched to a gene: 10. The CDR3 sequence is 15 residues long. CDR3 nucleotide sequence: TGTGCCAGCAGTCGAGCGACAGGGCGGACCACTGAAGCTTTCTTT. Its protein is CASSRATGRTTEAFF.

J is TRBJ2-7 and V is TRBV27, with 8 bases matching TRBD1. This CDR3 has 13 residues. From germline, CDR1 is MNHEY and CDR2 SMNVEV (reference sequence). CDR3 sequence: CVSSPGQVYEQYF. The CDR3 coding sequence is TGTGTCTCCTCCCCGGGACAGGTATACGAGCAGTACTTC.